This section outlines one TCR beta chain sequence together with its context. Its cognate antigen is unknown. The sample is drawn from a study of T cell responses to AZD1222 COVID-19 vaccine. Profiled with immunoSEQ multiplex PCR; TCRdb holds only in-frame clones, not every one. The sample yields 80,000 or so clones, over 80% seen once. Study-wide points: Sampled repertoires all dated from after the peak T cell response. Once two AZD1222 doses were given, Spike-specific TCR breadth and depth went up.

Specimen: peripheral blood, collected on day 0 of AZD1222 vaccination. The clonotype comes from an adult in good health.

In DNA, the CDR3 is TGTGCCAGCAGCCAAGATAGAGGGAGGGCCCTCTACAATGAGCAGTTCTTC. It translates to CASSQDRGRALYNEQFF. The rearrangement joins TRBV3-1 (or the pseudogene TRBV3-2) to TRBJ2-1, with TRBD2 matching over 7 bases. CDR1 and CDR2 from the germline V gene are LGHDT and YNNKEL (reference sequence). The junction had 8 bases not matched to a gene; V was cut back by 0 bases and J by 3 bases. The CDR3 sequence is 17 residues long.